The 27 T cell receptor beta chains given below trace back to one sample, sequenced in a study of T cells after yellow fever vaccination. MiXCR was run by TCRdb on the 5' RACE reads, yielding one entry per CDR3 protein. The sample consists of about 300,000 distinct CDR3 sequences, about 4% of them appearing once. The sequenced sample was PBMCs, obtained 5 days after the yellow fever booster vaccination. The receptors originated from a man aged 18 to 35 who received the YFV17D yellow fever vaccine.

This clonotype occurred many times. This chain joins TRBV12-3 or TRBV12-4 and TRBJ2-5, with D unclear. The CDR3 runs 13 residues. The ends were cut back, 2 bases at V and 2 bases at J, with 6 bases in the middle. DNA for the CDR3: TGTGCCAGCAGTTTAAACAGACAAGAGACCCAGTACTTC. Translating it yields CASSLNRQETQYF.

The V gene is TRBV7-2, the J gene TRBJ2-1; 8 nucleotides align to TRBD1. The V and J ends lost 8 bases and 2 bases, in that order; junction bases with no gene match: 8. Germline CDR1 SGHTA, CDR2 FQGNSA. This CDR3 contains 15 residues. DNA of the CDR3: TGTGCCAGCCTGGCAGACAGGGGTACCTACAATGAGCAGTTCTTC. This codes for CASLADRGTYNEQFF. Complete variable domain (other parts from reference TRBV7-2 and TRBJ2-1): GAGVSQSPSNKVTEKGKDVELRCDPISGHTALYWYRQSLGQGLEFLIYFQGNSAPDKSGLPSDRFSAERTGGSVSTLTIQRTQQEDSAVYLCASLADRGTYNEQFFGPGTRLTVL.

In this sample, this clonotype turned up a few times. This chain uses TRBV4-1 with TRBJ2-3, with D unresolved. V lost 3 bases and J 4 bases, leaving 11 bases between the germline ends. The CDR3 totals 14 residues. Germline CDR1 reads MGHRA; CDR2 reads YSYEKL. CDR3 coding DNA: TGCGCCAGCAGCCAGTTCCGGGTGGCAGATACGCAGTATTTT. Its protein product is CASSQFRVADTQYF.

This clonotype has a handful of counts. CDR3 residues: CSARRDGPGELFF. The CDR3, as DNA: TGCAGTGCTAGAAGGGACGGTCCGGGGGAGCTGTTTTTT. The chain links TRBV20-1 to TRBJ2-2; perhaps D is TRBD1 or TRBD2 (5 bases each). Deletions cut 2 bases from V and 8 bases from J, with 12 bases between. The CDR3 is 13 residues long. Germline V gene lookup returns CDR1 DFQATT and CDR2 SNEGSKA (reference sequence).

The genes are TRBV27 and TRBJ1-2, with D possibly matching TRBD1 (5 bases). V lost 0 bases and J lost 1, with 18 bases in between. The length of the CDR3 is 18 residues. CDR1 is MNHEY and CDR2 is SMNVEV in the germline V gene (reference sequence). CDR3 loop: CASSLSRSRDLLNYGYTF. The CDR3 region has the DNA TGTGCCAGCAGTTTATCCCGCTCCCGGGACCTTCTTAACTATGGCTACACCTTC.

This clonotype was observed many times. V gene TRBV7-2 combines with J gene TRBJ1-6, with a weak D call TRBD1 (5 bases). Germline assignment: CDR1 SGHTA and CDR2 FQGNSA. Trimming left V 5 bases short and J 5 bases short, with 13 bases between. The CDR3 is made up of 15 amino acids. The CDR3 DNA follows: TGTGCCAGCAGCCGATCTGGGACGGATAATTCACCCCTCCACTTT. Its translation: CASSRSGTDNSPLHF.

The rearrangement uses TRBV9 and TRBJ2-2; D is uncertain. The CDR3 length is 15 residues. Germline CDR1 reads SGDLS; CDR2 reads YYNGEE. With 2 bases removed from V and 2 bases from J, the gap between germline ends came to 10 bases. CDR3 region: CASSVGGSNTGELFF. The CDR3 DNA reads TGTGCCAGCAGCGTGGGCGGTTCAAACACCGGGGAGCTGTTTTTT.

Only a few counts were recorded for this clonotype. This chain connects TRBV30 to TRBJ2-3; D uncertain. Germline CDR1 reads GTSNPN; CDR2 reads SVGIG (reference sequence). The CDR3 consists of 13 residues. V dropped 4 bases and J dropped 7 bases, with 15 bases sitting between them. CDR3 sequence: CAWNHTDLHTQYF. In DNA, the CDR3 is TGTGCCTGGAACCATACCGACCTCCATACGCAGTATTTT.

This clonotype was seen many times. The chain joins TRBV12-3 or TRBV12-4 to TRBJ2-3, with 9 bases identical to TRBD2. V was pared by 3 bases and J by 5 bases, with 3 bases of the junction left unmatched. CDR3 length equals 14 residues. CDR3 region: CASSFNSGGDTQYF. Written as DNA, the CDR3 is TGTGCCAGCAGTTTTAATAGCGGGGGAGATACGCAGTATTTT.

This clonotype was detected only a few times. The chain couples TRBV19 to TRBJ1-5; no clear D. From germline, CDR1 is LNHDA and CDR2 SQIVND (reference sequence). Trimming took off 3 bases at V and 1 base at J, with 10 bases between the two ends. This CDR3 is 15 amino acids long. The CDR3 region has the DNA TGTGCCAGTAGTATGGGTCCGGCGAGCAATCAGCCCCAGCATTTT. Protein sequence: CASSMGPASNQPQHF.

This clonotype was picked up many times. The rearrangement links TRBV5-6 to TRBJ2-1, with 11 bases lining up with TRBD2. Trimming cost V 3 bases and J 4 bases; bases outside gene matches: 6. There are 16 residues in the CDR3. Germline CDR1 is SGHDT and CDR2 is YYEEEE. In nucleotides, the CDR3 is TGTGCCAGCAGCTGGGCGACTAGCGGGAAATACAATGAGCAGTTCTTC. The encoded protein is CASSWATSGKYNEQFF.

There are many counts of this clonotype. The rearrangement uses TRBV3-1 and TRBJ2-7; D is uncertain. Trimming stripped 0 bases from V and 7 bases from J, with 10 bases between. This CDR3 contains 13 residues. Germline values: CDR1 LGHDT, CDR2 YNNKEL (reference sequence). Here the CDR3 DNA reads TGTGCCAGCAGCCAAGAGCACAGAGGTGAGCAGTACTTC. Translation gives CASSQEHRGEQYF.

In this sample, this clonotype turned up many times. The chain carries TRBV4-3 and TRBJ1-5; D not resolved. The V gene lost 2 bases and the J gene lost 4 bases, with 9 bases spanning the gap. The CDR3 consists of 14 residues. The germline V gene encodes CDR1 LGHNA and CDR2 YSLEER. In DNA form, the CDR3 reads TGCGCCAGCAGCCAATCAAGCGTTAATCAGCCCCAGCATTTT. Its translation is CASSQSSVNQPQHF.

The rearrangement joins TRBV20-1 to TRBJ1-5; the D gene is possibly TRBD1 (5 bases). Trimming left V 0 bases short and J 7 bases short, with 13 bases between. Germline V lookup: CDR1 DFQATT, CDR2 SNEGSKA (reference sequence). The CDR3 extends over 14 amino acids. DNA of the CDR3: TGCAGTGCTAGAGATTTTGGCGGGGCCCAGCCCCAGCATTTT. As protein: CSARDFGGAQPQHF.

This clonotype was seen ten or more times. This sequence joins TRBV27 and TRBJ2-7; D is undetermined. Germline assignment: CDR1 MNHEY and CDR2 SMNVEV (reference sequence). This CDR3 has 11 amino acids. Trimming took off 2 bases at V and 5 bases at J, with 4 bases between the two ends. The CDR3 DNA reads TGTGCCAGCAGTTTAGGGGACGAGCAGTACGTC. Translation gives CASSLGDEQYV.

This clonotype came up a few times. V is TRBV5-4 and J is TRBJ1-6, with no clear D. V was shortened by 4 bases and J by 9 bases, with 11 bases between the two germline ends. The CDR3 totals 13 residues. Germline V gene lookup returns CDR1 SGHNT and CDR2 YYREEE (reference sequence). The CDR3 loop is CASSMGNGSPLHF. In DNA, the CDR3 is TGTGCCAGCAGCATGGGAAATGGTTCACCCCTCCACTTT.

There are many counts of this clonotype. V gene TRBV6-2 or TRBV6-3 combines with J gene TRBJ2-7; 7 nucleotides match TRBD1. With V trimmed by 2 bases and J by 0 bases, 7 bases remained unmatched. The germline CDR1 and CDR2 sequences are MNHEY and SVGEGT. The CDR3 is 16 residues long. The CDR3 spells CASSYHPGGSSYEQYV. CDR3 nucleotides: TGTGCCAGCAGTTACCACCCAGGGGGAAGCTCCTACGAGCAGTACGTC.

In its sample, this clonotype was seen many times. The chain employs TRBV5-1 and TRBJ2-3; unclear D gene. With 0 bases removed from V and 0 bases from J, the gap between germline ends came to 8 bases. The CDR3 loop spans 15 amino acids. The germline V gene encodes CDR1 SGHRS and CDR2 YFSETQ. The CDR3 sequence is CASSLGAASTDTQYF. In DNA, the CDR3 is TGCGCCAGCAGCTTGGGGGCAGCTAGCACAGATACGCAGTATTTT.

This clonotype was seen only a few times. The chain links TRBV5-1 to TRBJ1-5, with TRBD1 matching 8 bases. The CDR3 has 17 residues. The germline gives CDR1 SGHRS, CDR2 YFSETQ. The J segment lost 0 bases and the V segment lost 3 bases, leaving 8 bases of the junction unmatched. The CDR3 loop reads CASSSDRALYSNQPQHF. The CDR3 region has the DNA TGCGCCAGCAGCTCGGACAGGGCTCTCTATAGCAATCAGCCCCAGCATTTT. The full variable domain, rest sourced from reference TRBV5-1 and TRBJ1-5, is KAGVTQTPRYLIKTRGQQVTLSCSPISGHRSVSWYQQTPGQGLQFLFEYFSETQRNKGNFPGRFSGRQFSNSRSEMNVSTLELGDSALYLCASSSDRALYSNQPQHFGDGTRLSIL.

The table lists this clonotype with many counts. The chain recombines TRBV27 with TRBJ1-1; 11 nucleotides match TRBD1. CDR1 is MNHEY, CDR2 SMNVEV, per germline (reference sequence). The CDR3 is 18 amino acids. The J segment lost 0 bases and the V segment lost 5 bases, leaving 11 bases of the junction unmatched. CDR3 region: CASSPSDRGLPLNTEAFF. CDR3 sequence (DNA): TGTGCCAGCAGTCCGTCGGACAGGGGGCTTCCATTGAACACTGAAGCTTTCTTT.

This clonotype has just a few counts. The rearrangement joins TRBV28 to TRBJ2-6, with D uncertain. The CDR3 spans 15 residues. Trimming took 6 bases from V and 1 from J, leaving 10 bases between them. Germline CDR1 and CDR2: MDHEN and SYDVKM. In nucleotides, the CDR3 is TGTGCCAGCAGCCGAGGAGTTTCTGGGGCCAACGTCCTGACTTTC. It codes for CASSRGVSGANVLTF.

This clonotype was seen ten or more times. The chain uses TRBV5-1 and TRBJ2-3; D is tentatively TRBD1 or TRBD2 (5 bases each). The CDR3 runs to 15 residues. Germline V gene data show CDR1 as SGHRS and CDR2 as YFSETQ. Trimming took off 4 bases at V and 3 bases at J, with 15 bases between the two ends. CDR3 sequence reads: CASSPRGPMTDTQYF. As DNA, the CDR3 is TGCGCCAGCAGCCCCCGGGGACCTATGACAGATACGCAGTATTTT.

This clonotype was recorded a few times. CDR3 in DNA: TGCAGCGTTCGCACTAATACTAACTATGGCTACACCTTC. Its protein is CSVRTNTNYGYTF. The chain is built from TRBV20-1 and TRBJ1-2; D call uncertain. Germline CDR1 is DFQATT and CDR2 is SNEGSKA (reference sequence). The CDR3 has 13 amino acids.

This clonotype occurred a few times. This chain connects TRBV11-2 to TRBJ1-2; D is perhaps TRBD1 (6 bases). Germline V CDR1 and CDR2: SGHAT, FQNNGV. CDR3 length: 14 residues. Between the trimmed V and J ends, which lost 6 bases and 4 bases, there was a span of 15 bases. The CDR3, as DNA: TGTGCCAGCAGTCAACAGGGAGCTAGCTATGGCTACACCTTC. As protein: CASSQQGASYGYTF.

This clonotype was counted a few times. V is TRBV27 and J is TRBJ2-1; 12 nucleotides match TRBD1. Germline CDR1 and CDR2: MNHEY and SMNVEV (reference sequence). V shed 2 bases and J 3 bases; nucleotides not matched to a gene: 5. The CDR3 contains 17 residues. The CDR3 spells CASSLRGQGAYYNEQFF. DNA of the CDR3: TGTGCCAGCAGTTTAAGGGGACAGGGGGCCTACTACAATGAGCAGTTCTTC.

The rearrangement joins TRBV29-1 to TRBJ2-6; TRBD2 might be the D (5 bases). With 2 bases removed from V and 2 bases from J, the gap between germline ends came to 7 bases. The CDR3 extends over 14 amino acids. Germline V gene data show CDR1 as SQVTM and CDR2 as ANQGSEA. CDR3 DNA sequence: TGCAGCGTTGAACCCGGGGCTGGGGCCAACGTCCTGACTTTC. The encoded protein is CSVEPGAGANVLTF.

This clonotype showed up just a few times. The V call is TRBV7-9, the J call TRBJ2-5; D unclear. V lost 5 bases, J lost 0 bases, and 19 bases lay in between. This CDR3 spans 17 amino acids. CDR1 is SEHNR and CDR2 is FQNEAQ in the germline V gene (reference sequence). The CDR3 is CASSPGRVVGNQETQYF. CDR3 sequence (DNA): TGTGCCAGCAGCCCAGGACGGGTCGTGGGGAACCAAGAGACCCAGTACTTC.